This passage covers 13 T cell receptor beta chains from one sample sequenced in a study of blood T cells in healthy people across ages. Together with a sample-barcoded 5' primer, a J-beta primer mix was included in a second PCR lasting roughly 6 to 12 cycles. TCRdb processed the 5' RACE reads anew with MiXCR; each CDR3 protein has one entry. The sample carries around 900,000 distinct CDR3 sequences, roughly 51% recorded once. Sequencing was performed on blood. The source is a woman aged 60 to 75 in good health.

The chain carries TRBV6-1 and TRBJ1-2; 10 bases are shared with TRBD1. This CDR3 comprises 14 residues. Trimming removed 6 bases from V and 5 bases from J; junction bases left unmatched: 6. Germline assignment: CDR1 MNHNS and CDR2 SASEGT. The CDR3 DNA is TGTGCCAGCAGCCAGACAGGGGGCAGGTATGGCTACACCTTC. Encoded protein: CASSQTGGRYGYTF.

The chain joins TRBV7-2 to TRBJ2-7, with a tentative D call TRBD1 (6 bases). Trimming stripped 1 base from V and 3 bases from J, with 22 bases between. Germline-derived CDR1 and CDR2 are SGHTA and FQGNSA. CDR3 length: 18 residues. This CDR3 reads CASSLVLTGSKPIYEQYF. DNA for the CDR3: TGTGCCAGCAGCTTAGTATTGACAGGATCGAAGCCAATCTACGAGCAGTACTTC.

J is TRBJ2-1 and V is TRBV9; D not certain. This CDR3 is built from 13 residues. The V and J ends lost 4 bases and 5 bases respectively, with 10 bases between them. The germline CDR1 and CDR2 sequences are SGDLS and YYNGEE. CDR3 sequence (DNA): TGTGCCAGCAGCCCATTCCTACACAATGAGCAGTTCTTC. Its translation: CASSPFLHNEQFF.

This chain joins TRBV4-1 and TRBJ1-1; no clear D. The CDR3 is 14 amino acids. The V gene's germline CDR1 is MGHRA and CDR2 YSYEKL. With 1 base removed from V and 0 bases from J, the gap between germline ends came to 6 bases. The CDR3 bases are TGCGCCAGCAGCCAAGGTCTCCTGAACACTGAAGCTTTCTTT. Translating gives CASSQGLLNTEAFF.

This clonotype has more than one count but fewer than ten. The CDR3 protein is CSALPSRTSSYEQYF. As DNA, the CDR3 is TGCAGTGCTCTCCCCTCCCGGACCAGCTCCTACGAGCAGTACTTC. The chain has TRBV20-1 and TRBJ2-7; D remains unclear. V was shortened by 5 bases and J by 0 bases, with 17 bases between the two germline ends. This CDR3 region has 15 residues. CDR1 and CDR2 (germline): DFQATT, SNEGSKA (reference sequence).

The rearrangement joins TRBV29-1 to TRBJ2-7; maybe TRBD2 (6 bases). The CDR3 has 17 residues. V was pared by 7 bases and J by 0 bases, with 25 bases between. In germline, CDR1 is SQVTM, CDR2 ANQGSEA. CDR3 sequence: CSARGRKRVPGSYEQYF. The CDR3 bases are TGCAGCGCACGGGGGAGGAAGAGGGTACCCGGCTCCTACGAGCAGTACTTC.

The J gene is TRBJ2-3, the V gene TRBV7-9, with TRBD1 matching 8 bases. V shed 6 bases, J shed 9 bases, and the junction held 17 bases outside the gene matches. Germline CDR1 is SEHNR and CDR2 is FQNEAQ (reference sequence). The CDR3 has 16 residues. This CDR3 is CASSRGQGRLVDTQYF. For the CDR3, the DNA is TGTGCCAGCAGTCGTGGACAGGGCCGGCTAGTCGACACGCAGTATTTT. The full variable domain, with the rest looked up from reference TRBV7-9 and TRBJ2-3, is DTGVSQNPRHKITKRGQNVTFRCDPISEHNRLYWYRQTLGQGPEFLTYFQNEAQLEKSRLLSDRFSAERPKGSFSTLEIQRTEQGDSAMYLCASSRGQGRLVDTQYFGPGTRLTVL.

CDR3 nucleotides: TGTGCCAGCAGCCAACGGACGTCACCCTACCAAGAGACCCAGTACTTC. Translation: CASSQRTSPYQETQYF. V is TRBV3-1 and J is TRBJ2-5, with unresolved D. V lost 2 bases, J lost 0 bases, and 13 bases lay in between. From germline, CDR1 is LGHDT and CDR2 YNNKEL (reference sequence). This CDR3 is 16 amino acids long.

This clonotype was recorded only once. The chain combines TRBV7-2 with TRBJ2-1; 7 bases are a match to TRBD1. Looked up from germline, CDR1 is SGHTA and CDR2 is FQGNSA. The CDR3 totals 18 residues. The V segment lost 2 bases and the J segment 4 bases; nucleotides outside the gene matches: 14. Written as DNA, the CDR3 is TGTGCCAGCAGCTTACGGGGAAGAACCGGACAGGTTTACAATGAGCAGTTCTTC. As protein: CASSLRGRTGQVYNEQFF.

The V gene is TRBV4-1, the J gene TRBJ2-1; 10 nucleotides align to TRBD2. Germline CDR1 MGHRA, CDR2 YSYEKL. This CDR3 spans 17 amino acids. The junction had 11 bases not matched to a gene; V was cut back by 5 bases and J by 4 bases. The CDR3 spells CASSAQPGTSVYNEQFF. DNA of the CDR3: TGCGCCAGCAGCGCCCAACCCGGGACTAGCGTTTACAATGAGCAGTTCTTC.

The CDR3: CASAVRGLDWNEQYF. The CDR3, as DNA: TGCGCCAGCGCAGTAAGAGGACTGGACTGGAATGAGCAGTACTTC. This chain links TRBV5-1 with TRBJ2-7, with D tentatively TRBD2 (5 bases). Germline loops: CDR1 SGHRS, CDR2 YFSETQ. Trimming stripped 7 bases from V and 7 bases from J, with 24 bases between. CDR3 length: 15 amino acids.

A single count supports this clonotype. V usage is TRBV6-6 and J usage is TRBJ2-2, with 7 positions matching TRBD2. Trimming at V came to 0 bases and at J to 4 bases, leaving 8 bases not matched to a gene. The CDR3 has 17 residues. Germline V CDR1 and CDR2: MNHNY, SVGAGI (reference sequence). The CDR3 is CASSYSMGGGVTGELFF. CDR3 DNA: TGTGCCAGCAGTTACTCGATGGGGGGAGGGGTCACCGGGGAGCTGTTTTTT.

V is TRBV7-6 and J is TRBJ2-5; D is possibly TRBD1 or TRBD2 (5 bases each). This CDR3 has 13 amino acids. Germline loops: CDR1 SGHVS, CDR2 FNYEAQ. V lost 5 bases and J lost 5, with 12 bases in between. In nucleotides, the CDR3 is TGTGCCAGCAGCCGGGACCACCGGGAGACCCAGTACTTC. Its protein product is CASSRDHRETQYF.